This entry lists 23 T cell receptor beta chains sequenced from one sample in a study of CD8 T cells in ankylosing spondylitis. TCRdb redid the calling of the 5' RACE reads with MiXCR, one entry per CDR3 protein. The table shows 35,000 to 50,000 distinct CDR3 sequences, with about 9.3% occurring only once. The material sequenced was blood, either unsorted or a sorted T cell fraction (not recorded which). The receptors here all came from a male donor with ankylosing spondylitis or in good health (not recorded which).

This clonotype has at least ten counts. This rearrangement joins TRBV7-2 to TRBJ1-2; no definite D call. This CDR3 region has 15 residues. The germline CDR1 and CDR2 sequences are SGHTA and FQGNSA. Trimming took 0 bases from V and 4 from J, leaving 12 bases between them. This CDR3 reads CASSLASSGLYGYTF. CDR3 DNA: TGTGCCAGCAGCTTAGCCTCATCGGGTCTCTATGGCTACACCTTC. The variable domain in full, with the rest retrieved from reference TRBV7-2 and TRBJ1-2, is GAGVSQSPSNKVTEKGKDVELRCDPISGHTALYWYRQSLGQGLEFLIYFQGNSAPDKSGLPSDRFSAERTGGSVSTLTIQRTQQEDSAVYLCASSLASSGLYGYTFGSGTRLTVV.

This clonotype occurred many times. The V call is TRBV5-4, the J call TRBJ2-1; D remains unclear. The CDR3 loop spans 13 amino acids. Trimming stripped 0 bases from V and 9 bases from J, with 10 bases between. Germline V gene lookup returns CDR1 SGHNT and CDR2 YYREEE (reference sequence). DNA of the CDR3: TGTGCCAGCAGCTTGGACAGTCCAGGTGAGCAGTTCTTC. Protein product: CASSLDSPGEQFF.

This chain connects TRBV28 to TRBJ2-7; TRBD1 matches at 9 bases. The V gene end was trimmed by 5 bases and the J gene end by 4 bases; junction bases not matched to a gene: 6. The CDR3 is 14 residues long. Looked up from germline, CDR1 is MDHEN and CDR2 is SYDVKM. The chain's CDR3 is CASSPGTGNYEQYF. CDR3 coding DNA: TGTGCCAGCAGTCCGGGGACAGGGAATTACGAGCAGTACTTC.

This clonotype was seen only a few times. The V and J genes are TRBV5-1 and TRBJ1-1; D is perhaps TRBD1 (6 bases). This CDR3 is 14 amino acids long. V was trimmed by 3 bases and J by 4 bases, leaving 13 bases between them. In germline, CDR1 is SGHRS, CDR2 YFSETQ. The CDR3 region is CASSWGGLGTEAFF. For the CDR3, the DNA is TGCGCCAGCAGCTGGGGGGGGCTGGGCACTGAAGCTTTCTTT.

This clonotype occurred many times. The chain uses TRBV6-5 and TRBJ2-2; a weak D match, TRBD2 (6 bases). Deletions cut 4 bases from V and 3 bases from J, with 15 bases between. Germline CDR1 MNHEY, CDR2 SVGAGI. The CDR3 length is 16 residues. This CDR3 reads CASSSSSVGDTGELFF. In DNA, the CDR3 is TGTGCCAGCAGTTCCTCTAGCGTTGGGGACACCGGGGAGCTGTTTTTT.

This clonotype was detected ten times or more. The genes are TRBV5-1 and TRBJ1-2, with a possible D match to TRBD1 (6 bases). Trimming took off 2 bases at V and 4 bases at J, with 9 bases between the two ends. This CDR3 is built from 13 residues. Germline assignment: CDR1 SGHRS and CDR2 YFSETQ. The CDR3 loop is CASSLGQFYGYTF. CDR3 DNA: TGCGCCAGCAGCTTAGGACAGTTCTATGGCTACACCTTC.

This clonotype was seen repeatedly, ten times or more. The rearrangement uses TRBV7-9 and TRBJ2-7; 10 nucleotides line up with TRBD1. The V and J ends lost 5 bases and 5 bases, in that order; junction bases with no gene match: 6. Per the germline V gene, CDR1 is SEHNR and CDR2 is FQNEAQ (reference sequence). This CDR3 contains 14 residues. The CDR3 sequence: CASSQGDRGHEQYF. The CDR3 bases are TGTGCCAGCAGCCAAGGGGACAGGGGACACGAGCAGTACTTC. Full variable domain (outside the CDR3, taken from reference TRBV7-9 and TRBJ2-7): DTGVSQNPRHKITKRGQNVTFRCDPISEHNRLYWYRQTLGQGPEFLTYFQNEAQLEKSRLLSDRFSAERPKGSFSTLEIQRTEQGDSAMYLCASSQGDRGHEQYFGPGTRLTVT.

This clonotype has more than one count but fewer than ten. The gene calls are TRBV12-3 or TRBV12-4 and TRBJ1-5, with D possibly TRBD1 on 6 matching bases. Trimming took off 11 bases at V and 2 bases at J, with 28 bases between the two ends. The CDR3 has 18 residues. In DNA, the CDR3 is TGTGCCTTCAGTTTGGTTGTGGGGGGCCTGGGGGGCAATCAGCCCCAGCATTTT. Its protein product is CAFSLVVGGLGGNQPQHF.

This clonotype was seen ten or more times. This chain uses TRBV20-1 with TRBJ1-1; 11 positions match TRBD1. Germline lookup yields CDR1 DFQATT and CDR2 SNEGSKA (reference sequence). The CDR3 has 13 residues. After removal of 6 bases from V and 3 bases from J, the junction contained 3 bases not matched to a gene. The CDR3 nucleotides are TGCAGTGCGGCGGGACAGGGGGACACTGAAGCTTTCTTT. Amino acid sequence: CSAAGQGDTEAFF.

Many counts were recorded for this clonotype. The chain recombines TRBV19 with TRBJ2-2; 7 positions agree with TRBD2. The J segment lost 7 bases and the V segment lost 4 bases, leaving 6 bases of the junction unmatched. The CDR3 covers 14 residues. CDR1 and CDR2 from the germline V gene are LNHDA and SQIVND (reference sequence). CDR3 sequence reads: CASSTGLVVGELFF. The DNA of the CDR3 is TGTGCCAGTAGTACAGGACTAGTGGTCGGGGAGCTGTTTTTT.

This clonotype showed up just a few times. J is TRBJ2-6 and V is TRBV4-2, with D unresolved. The CDR3 is 17 amino acids. CDR1 LGHNA and CDR2 YNFKEQ come from the germline V gene. The V and J ends lost 0 bases and 3 bases respectively, with 12 bases between them. The chain's CDR3 is CASSQESQPLGANVLTF. In DNA, the CDR3 is TGTGCCAGCAGCCAAGAGAGCCAGCCCCTTGGGGCCAACGTCCTGACTTTC.

This clonotype was seen repeatedly, ten times or more. V gene TRBV6-6 combines with J gene TRBJ2-7, with TRBD1 matching 9 bases. Trimming cost V 8 bases and J 6 bases; bases outside gene matches: 8. The CDR3 sequence is 13 residues long. In germline, CDR1 is MNHNY, CDR2 SVGAGI (reference sequence). The CDR3 reads CASVTGGSGEQYF. The CDR3 bases are TGTGCCAGCGTGACAGGGGGAAGCGGCGAGCAGTACTTC.

Many counts were recorded for this clonotype. Here the CDR3 reads CASSLAEAPQETQYF. The CDR3 DNA is TGTGCCAGCAGCTTGGCCGAAGCGCCGCAAGAGACCCAGTACTTC. The gene calls are TRBV5-6 and TRBJ2-5; the D is unclear. V was cut by 0 bases and J by 2 bases, with 11 bases left in between. Per germline, CDR1 SGHDT and CDR2 YYEEEE. The CDR3 length is 15 residues. Supplemented by reference TRBV5-6 and TRBJ2-5, the full variable domain reads DAGVTQSPTHLIKTRGQQVTLRCSPKSGHDTVSWYQQALGQGPQFIFQYYEEEERQRGNFPDRFSGHQFPNYSSELNVNALLLGDSALYLCASSLAEAPQETQYFGPGTRLLVL.

The gene calls are TRBV2 and TRBJ2-1; D perhaps matches TRBD2 (5 bases). This CDR3 has 15 amino acids. Germline V gives CDR1 SNHLY, CDR2 FYNNEI. V lost 0 bases and J lost 9, with 15 bases in between. The CDR3 DNA is TGTGCCAGCAGTGAAGCGGTGGGAGTGGTAACTGAGCAGTTCTTC. Amino acid sequence: CASSEAVGVVTEQFF.

The J gene is TRBJ1-1, the V gene TRBV6-5, with no clear D. Trimming took off 2 bases at V and 4 bases at J, with 11 bases between the two ends. This CDR3 has 14 amino acids. Germline V gene sequence: CDR1 MNHEY, CDR2 SVGAGI. This chain's CDR3 is CASSYNGFGTEAFF. CDR3 nucleotides: TGTGCCAGCAGTTACAATGGGTTTGGCACTGAAGCTTTCTTT.

The sample holds a few counts of this clonotype. This chain connects TRBV6-2 or TRBV6-3 to TRBJ2-4; D is unresolved. There are 14 residues in the CDR3. V shed 6 bases and J shed 5 bases, with 14 bases lying between them. Germline V gene sequence: CDR1 MNHEY, CDR2 SVGEGT. The CDR3 region is CASRGPVIQNIQYF. In nucleotides, the CDR3 is TGTGCCAGCAGGGGCCCGGTCATCCAAAACATTCAGTACTTC.

This clonotype was detected many times. The CDR3: CASSPPKPGGTAYEQYF. CDR3 bases: TGCGCCAGCAGCCCCCCTAAACCGGGAGGGACCGCATACGAGCAGTACTTC. J is TRBJ2-7 and V is TRBV4-1, with 8 bases matching TRBD2. Losses at the gene ends were 4 bases for V and 4 bases for J; bases not matched to a gene: 15. The CDR3 is 17 residues long. Germline loops: CDR1 MGHRA, CDR2 YSYEKL.

At least ten counts were recorded for this clonotype. V usage is TRBV3-1 and J usage is TRBJ2-1, with D unclear. Trimming took 0 bases from V and 7 from J, leaving 13 bases between them. The CDR3 length is 15 residues. Germline CDR1 LGHDT, CDR2 YNNKEL (reference sequence). This CDR3 is CASSQDSRVGNEQFF. The CDR3 DNA sequence: TGTGCCAGCAGCCAAGATTCAAGGGTTGGGAATGAGCAGTTCTTC.

This clonotype was counted at least ten times. This chain joins TRBV20-1 and TRBJ2-1; weak D call: TRBD1 (5 bases). CDR1 DFQATT and CDR2 SNEGSKA come from the germline V gene (reference sequence). The CDR3 is made up of 16 amino acids. The germline V and J ends were trimmed by 6 bases and 8 bases, with 26 bases remaining between them. The chain's CDR3 is CSALTQGYSEGDEQFF. CDR3 nucleotide sequence: TGCAGTGCACTAACCCAGGGCTATTCCGAAGGCGATGAGCAGTTCTTC.

This clonotype came up many times. The chain joins TRBV7-9 to TRBJ2-3; 10 bases fit TRBD2. The CDR3 consists of 14 residues. Germline CDR1 SEHNR, CDR2 FQNEAQ (reference sequence). V lost 4 bases and J lost 6; bases outside the gene matches: 4. The CDR3 DNA reads TGTGCCAGCAGCTCTAGCGGGAGAAAGGATACGCAGTATTTT. It yields the protein CASSSSGRKDTQYF.

This clonotype was detected many times. The rearrangement joins TRBV20-1 to TRBJ2-3; 10 nucleotides line up with TRBD2. This CDR3 region has 14 residues. Trimming cost V 5 bases and J 6 bases; bases outside gene matches: 8. CDR1 and CDR2 (germline): DFQATT, SNEGSKA (reference sequence). The CDR3 spells CSAAKTSGWDTQYF. CDR3 coding DNA: TGCAGTGCTGCCAAGACTAGCGGGTGGGATACGCAGTATTTT.

This clonotype was counted ten times or more. V is TRBV10-2 and J is TRBJ1-1; 10 nucleotides align to TRBD1. The length of the CDR3 is 14 residues. The junction had 6 bases not matched to a gene; V was cut back by 6 bases and J by 5 bases. CDR1 and CDR2 from the germline V gene are WSHSY and SAAADI. The CDR3 loop reads CASRRQGASTEAFF. Written as DNA, the CDR3 is TGCGCCAGCAGACGACAGGGGGCAAGTACTGAAGCTTTCTTT.

This clonotype was recorded many times. This chain links TRBV7-9 with TRBJ2-7, with 14 bases that match TRBD2. The CDR3 runs to 14 residues. The V gene's germline CDR1 is SEHNR and CDR2 FQNEAQ (reference sequence). The V segment lost 4 bases and the J segment 9 bases; nucleotides outside the gene matches: 5. CDR3 residues: CASSSGLAGAAQYF. CDR3 nucleotides: TGTGCCAGCAGCTCGGGACTAGCGGGAGCGGCGCAGTACTTC. The complete variable domain, with remaining parts taken from reference TRBV7-9 and TRBJ2-7, reads DTGVSQNPRHKITKRGQNVTFRCDPISEHNRLYWYRQTLGQGPEFLTYFQNEAQLEKSRLLSDRFSAERPKGSFSTLEIQRTEQGDSAMYLCASSSGLAGAAQYFGPGTRLTVT.